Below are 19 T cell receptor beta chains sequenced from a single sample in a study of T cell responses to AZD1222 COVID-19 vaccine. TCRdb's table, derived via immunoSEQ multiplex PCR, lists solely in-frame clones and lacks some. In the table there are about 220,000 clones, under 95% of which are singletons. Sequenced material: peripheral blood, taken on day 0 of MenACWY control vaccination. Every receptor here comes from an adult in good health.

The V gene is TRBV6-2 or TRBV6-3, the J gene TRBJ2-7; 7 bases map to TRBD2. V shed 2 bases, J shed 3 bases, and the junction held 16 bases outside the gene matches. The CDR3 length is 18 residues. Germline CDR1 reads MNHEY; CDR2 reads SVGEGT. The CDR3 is CASSYKTVDRAGVYEQYF. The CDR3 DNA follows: TGTGCCAGCAGTTACAAAACGGTGGATCGGGCGGGGGTCTACGAGCAGTACTTC.

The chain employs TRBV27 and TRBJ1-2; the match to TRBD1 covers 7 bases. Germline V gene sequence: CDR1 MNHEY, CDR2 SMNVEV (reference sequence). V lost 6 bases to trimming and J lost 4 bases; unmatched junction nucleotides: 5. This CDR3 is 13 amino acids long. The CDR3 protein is CASRPTGPYGYTF. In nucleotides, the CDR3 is TGTGCCAGCAGGCCGACAGGGCCCTATGGCTACACCTTC.

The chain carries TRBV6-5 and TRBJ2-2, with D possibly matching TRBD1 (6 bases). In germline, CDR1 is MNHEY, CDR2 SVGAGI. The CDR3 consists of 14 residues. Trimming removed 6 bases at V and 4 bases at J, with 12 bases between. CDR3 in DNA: TGTGCCAGCAGAACCCAAGGGGGCACCGGGGAGCTGTTTTTT. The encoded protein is CASRTQGGTGELFF.

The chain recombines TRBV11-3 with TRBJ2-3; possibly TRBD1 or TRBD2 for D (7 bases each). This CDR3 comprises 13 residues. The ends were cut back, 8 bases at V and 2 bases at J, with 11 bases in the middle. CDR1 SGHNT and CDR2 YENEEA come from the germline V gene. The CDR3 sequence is CASGRGPTDTQYF. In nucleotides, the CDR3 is TGTGCCAGCGGGAGGGGGCCCACAGATACGCAGTATTTT.

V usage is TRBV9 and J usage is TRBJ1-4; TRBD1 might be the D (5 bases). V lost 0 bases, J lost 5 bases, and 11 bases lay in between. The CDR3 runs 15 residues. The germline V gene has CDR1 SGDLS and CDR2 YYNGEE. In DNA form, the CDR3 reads TGTGCCAGCAGCGTAGTAAGTGGGGGAAATGAAAAACTGTTTTTT. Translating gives CASSVVSGGNEKLFF.

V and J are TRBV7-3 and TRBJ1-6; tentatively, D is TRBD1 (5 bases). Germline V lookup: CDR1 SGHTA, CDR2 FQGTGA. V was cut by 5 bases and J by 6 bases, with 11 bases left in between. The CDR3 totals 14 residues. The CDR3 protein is CASSPGTANSPLHF. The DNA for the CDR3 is TGTGCCAGCAGCCCCGGGACGGCTAATTCACCCCTCCACTTT.

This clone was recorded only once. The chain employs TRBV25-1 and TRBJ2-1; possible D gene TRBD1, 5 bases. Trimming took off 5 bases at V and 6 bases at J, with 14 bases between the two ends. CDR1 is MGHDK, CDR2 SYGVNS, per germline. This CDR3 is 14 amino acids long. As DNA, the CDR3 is TGTGCCAGCAGTAGTGACAGTTTTAGCAATGAGCAGTTCTTC. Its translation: CASSSDSFSNEQFF.

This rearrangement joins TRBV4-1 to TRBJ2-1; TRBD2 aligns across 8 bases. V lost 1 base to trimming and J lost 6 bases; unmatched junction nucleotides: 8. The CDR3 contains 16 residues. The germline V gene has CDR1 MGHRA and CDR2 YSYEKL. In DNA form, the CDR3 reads TGCGCCAGCAGCCAAGTAGGGACTAGTATTGTCAATGAGCAGTTCTTC. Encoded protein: CASSQVGTSIVNEQFF.

CDR3 coding DNA: TGTGCCAGCAGCCAAGCTCAGCTCACCTCCTACGAGCAGTACTTC. Protein: CASSQAQLTSYEQYF. The V gene is TRBV4-2, the J gene TRBJ2-7, with unresolved D. This CDR3 spans 15 amino acids. Trimming shortened V by 1 base and J by 0 bases, and 10 bases separated the two germline ends. Germline V gene data show CDR1 as LGHNA and CDR2 as YNFKEQ.

The CDR3 nucleotides are TGTGCCAGCAGTAAACCGAGGGGGCGAACTAATGAAAAACTGTTTTTT. Protein product: CASSKPRGRTNEKLFF. The chain couples TRBV28 to TRBJ1-4, with TRBD1 matching over 7 bases. CDR1 is MDHEN and CDR2 is SYDVKM in the germline V gene. The V gene end was trimmed by 5 bases and the J gene end by 1 base; junction bases not matched to a gene: 7. The CDR3 runs to 16 residues.

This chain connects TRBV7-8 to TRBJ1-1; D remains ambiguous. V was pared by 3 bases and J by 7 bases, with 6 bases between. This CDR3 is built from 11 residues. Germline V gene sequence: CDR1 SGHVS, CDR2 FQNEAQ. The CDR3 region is CASSLVLEAFF. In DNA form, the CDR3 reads TGTGCCAGCAGCTTGGTTCTTGAAGCTTTCTTT. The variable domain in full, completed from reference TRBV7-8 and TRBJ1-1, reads GAGVSQSPRYKVAKRGQDVALRCDPISGHVSLFWYQQALGQGPEFLTYFQNEAQLDKSGLPSDRFFAERPEGSVSTLKIQRTQQEDSAVYLCASSLVLEAFFGQGTRLTVV.

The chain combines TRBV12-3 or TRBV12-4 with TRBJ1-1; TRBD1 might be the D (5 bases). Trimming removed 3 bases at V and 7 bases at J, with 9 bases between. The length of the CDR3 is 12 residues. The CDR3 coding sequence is TGTGCCAGCAGTTTGCCAGGGATTGAAGCTTTCTTT. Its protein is CASSLPGIEAFF.

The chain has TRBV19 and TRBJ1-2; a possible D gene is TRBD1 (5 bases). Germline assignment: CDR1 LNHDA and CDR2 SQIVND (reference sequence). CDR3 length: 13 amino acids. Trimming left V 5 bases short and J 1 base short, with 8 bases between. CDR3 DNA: TGTGCCAGTAGTGTACAGGTTAACTATGGCTACACCTTC. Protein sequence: CASSVQVNYGYTF.

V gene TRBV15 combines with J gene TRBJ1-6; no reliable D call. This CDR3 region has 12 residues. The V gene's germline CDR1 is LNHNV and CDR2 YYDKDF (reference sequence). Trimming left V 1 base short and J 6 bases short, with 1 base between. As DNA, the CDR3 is TGTGCCACCAGCAGAGCTAATTCACCCCTCCACTTT. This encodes CATSRANSPLHF.

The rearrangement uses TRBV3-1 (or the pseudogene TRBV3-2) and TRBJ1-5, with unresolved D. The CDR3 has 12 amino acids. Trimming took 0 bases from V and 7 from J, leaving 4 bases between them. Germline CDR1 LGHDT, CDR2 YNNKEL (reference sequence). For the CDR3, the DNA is TGTGCCAGCAGCCAAGAGTCCCAGCCCCAGCATTTT. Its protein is CASSQESQPQHF.

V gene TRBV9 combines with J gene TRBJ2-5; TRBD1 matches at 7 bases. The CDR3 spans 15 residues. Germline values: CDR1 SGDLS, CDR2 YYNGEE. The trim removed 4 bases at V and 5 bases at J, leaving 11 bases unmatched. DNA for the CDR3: TGTGCCAGCAGCCCCAATGTAGGGGGCGATGAGACCCAGTACTTC. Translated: CASSPNVGGDETQYF. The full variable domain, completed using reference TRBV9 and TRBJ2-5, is DSGVTQTPKHLITATGQRVTLRCSPRSGDLSVYWYQQSLDQGLQFLIQYYNGEERAKGNILERFSAQQFPDLHSELNLSSLELGDSALYFCASSPNVGGDETQYFGPGTRLLVL.

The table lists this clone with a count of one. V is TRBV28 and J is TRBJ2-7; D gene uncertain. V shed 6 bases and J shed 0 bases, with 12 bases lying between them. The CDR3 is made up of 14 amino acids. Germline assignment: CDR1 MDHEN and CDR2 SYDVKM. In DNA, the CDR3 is TGTGCCAGCAGAGGCAAAGGGTTCTCCTACGAGCAGTACTTC. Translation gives CASRGKGFSYEQYF.

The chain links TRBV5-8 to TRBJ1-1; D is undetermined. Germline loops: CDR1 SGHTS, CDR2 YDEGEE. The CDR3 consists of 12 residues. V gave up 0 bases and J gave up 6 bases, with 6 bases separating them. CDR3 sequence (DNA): TGTGCCAGCAGCTTGGTTTCGGCTGAAGCTTTCTTT. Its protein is CASSLVSAEAFF.

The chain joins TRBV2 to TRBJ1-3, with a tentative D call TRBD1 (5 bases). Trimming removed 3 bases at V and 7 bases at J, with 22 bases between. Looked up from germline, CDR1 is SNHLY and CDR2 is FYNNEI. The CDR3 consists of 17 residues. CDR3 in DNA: TGTGCCAGCAGTGAGCTCAGCCTTCGGGGGAATCCGAACACCATATATTTT. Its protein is CASSELSLRGNPNTIYF.